The entry below gives a single T cell receptor (beta chain) sequence along with its context. Its target is unknown. V was shortened by 4 bases and J by 8 bases, with 9 bases between the two germline ends. The CDR3 has 12 amino acids. The germline CDR1 and CDR2 sequences are SGDLS and YYNGEE. Method: immunoSEQ multiplex PCR; TCRdb's copy keeps in-frame clones and lacks some. The profile covers 150,000 to 200,000 clones, with 85% to 90% appearing a single time and 6.9% taken by the ten largest. This specimen belongs to a study of T cell responses to AZD1222 COVID-19 vaccine. Findings of the study overall: Receipt of two AZD1222 doses was followed by a rise in Spike-specific TCR breadth and depth. Targeting of unmutated variant regions was reportedly seen in nearly half of spike-specific TCRs. Mostly white British, mostly female donors; authors suggested clonal diversity may be underestimated.

This chain connects TRBV9 to TRBJ1-4; D is unclear. The receptor was isolated from an adult in good health. The sequencing here drew on peripheral blood, taken on day 0 of AZD1222 vaccination. CDR3: CASSSGSEKLFF. CDR3 in DNA: TGTGCCAGCAGCTCCGGGTCCGAAAAACTGTTTTTT.